The source of this T cell receptor (beta chain) is a study of blood T cells in healthy people across ages. The use of a sample-barcoded 5' primer and a J-beta primer mix characterized a second PCR of roughly 6 to 11 cycles. TCRdb analysed the 5' RACE reads with MiXCR anew, one entry per CDR3 protein. The data contain about 1.8 million distinct CDR3 sequences, less than 50% of them singletons. Germline lookup yields CDR1 MNHNS and CDR2 SASEGT. This CDR3 contains 19 residues. Trimming took 6 bases from V and 2 from J; bases not matched to a gene: 11. The material sequenced was blood. The sequence derives from a woman between 35 and 50 years old in good health. The chain employs TRBV6-1 and TRBJ2-3, with 16 bases that match TRBD2. CDR3 amino acids: CASSGGLAGGLRHTDTQYF. The DNA for the CDR3 is TGTGCCAGCAGCGGGGGACTAGCGGGGGGGCTACGGCACACAGATACGCAGTATTTT.